This TCR beta chain was recorded in a study of human T cells and chemical hapten exposure (dated by TCRdb to the early 2020s). Concerning the study at large: For sensitization, 2% DPC in acetone was applied to a roughly 2 cm by roughly 2 cm area of upper inner arm skin. Patients additionally received weekly therapeutic DPC doses to the scalp throughout the approximately 22-week study period. This study followed changes in the peripheral blood TCR repertoire in vivo during primary and secondary sensitization of alopecia patients to the hapten diphenylcyclopropenone (DPC). Twenty-nine alopecia patients provided blood for TCR sequencing at one to four time points (pre-sensitization, 2, 6 and 24 weeks). Most of the patients in the cohort were female, and the cohort covered alopecia areata with under or over 50% scalp involvement, alopecia totalis and alopecia universalis. Blood samples were taken from patients before sensitization (week 0) and at 2, 6 and about 24 weeks after DPC sensitization. The libraries were sequenced as a pool, and the TCR yield per sample differed mostly because of small variations in library volumes within the pool. Patch testing was performed on the upper back with Finn chambers containing 0.01% DPC, and the patch tests were scored after 6 days according to International Contact Dermatitis Research Group standards. Results the study describes overall, beyond this receptor: Alopecia, a presumed autoimmune disease, was present in all patients, so the immune response of the patients might differ from that of healthy individuals. After repeated subsampling, changes were observed in the strength of the expansion versus patch-test correlation and in the threshold at which the correlation became significant. DPC sensitization did not change the number of TCRs with a frequency above 1 in 1000, and there was no evidence of changes in global repertoire structure. Significantly more large CDR3 similarity clusters were formed by expanded TCRs than by pre-sensitization or healthy control sets, consistent with antigen-driven responses. A positive correlation was found between the number of PT1 expanded TCRs and patch test score, with significance reached at thresholds 8, 16 and 32 but not 4.

Of note for this clonotype: Its antigen has not been determined. Per-base quality was not reported, and no clone a single base away is much larger than it.

After removal of 0 bases from V and 0 bases from J, the junction retains 2 bases not matched to a gene. The CDR3 measures 16 amino acids from cysteine to phenylalanine. The read is trimmed to its CDR3 DNA, 48 bases read in frame from base 1. The germline V gene sets CDR1 to LGHNA and CDR2 to YSLEER. In light of the paper, this sample's time point label describes: patch test 1, 2 weeks after DPC sensitization. Per the publication, the treatment or condition label means: therapeutic diphenylcyclopropenone sensitization with weekly scalp DPC. At each patch-test visit, blood was drawn before the patch test was applied. To be eligible, patients had to be aged 18 to 70, diagnosed with alopecia and judged suitable for DPC therapy, while pregnant patients were excluded. Total RNA was isolated from unfractionated whole blood collected in Tempus Blood RNA tubes. Receptor libraries were prepared by RACE. Sequencer: NextSeq 500. Library preparation attached unique molecular identifiers to individual cDNA molecules for quantitative, reproducible TCR counting. Both TCR alpha and TCR beta chains were sequenced from each blood RNA sample. The original pipeline was this. Samples had a median of about 96,000 TCRs, with a range from roughly 20,000 to 700,000. V, J and CDR3 annotation of the TCR reads was carried out using the Decombinator software suite. To make PS versus PT1 abundance plots, every sample was subsampled to the same number of TCRs (28,000). Expanded TCRs were defined as absent before sensitization and observed at least eight times at the 2-week time point. TCRdb reanalyzed the raw reads on its own, using fastp at Q25 for trimming and MiXCR for clone calling, and kept in-frame beta chains. All rows with the same CDR3 protein become a single entry with the most common DNA and genes. These V and J calls are TCRdb output, not the study's own analysis. This sample gives roughly 80,000 distinct CDR3 sequences in total; about 10% of them show up just once. In total, the top ten clones hold around 4.2% of the sample.

Sequences were derived from whole blood, sampled in connection with sensitization to the hapten diphenylcyclopropenone (DPC). The sequence is built from TRBV4-3 and TRBJ2-3, with TRBD1 identical over 8 junction bases. The TCR was taken from a woman aged 45-59 years with alopecia areata. Some clones in this sample may be carry-over from other donors' samples. The CDR3 amino acid sequence is: CASSQDRTGSTDTQYF. The sequenced DNA is TGCGCCAGCAGCCAAGATAGGACAGGGAGCACAGATACGCAGTATTTT.